This TCR beta chain originates from a study of blood T cell repertoires in COVID-19. Overall study context: Nucleic acid was either cDNA or gDNA, and it came from T cells, B-cell-depleted T cells, or PBMCs.

Per germline, CDR1 MGHRA and CDR2 YSYEKL. This CDR3 region has 17 residues. V dropped 3 bases and J dropped 1; count of bases not matched to a gene: 5. The protocol was immunoSEQ multiplex PCR, while the TCRdb copy is restricted to in-frame clones and leaves out a portion. Altogether roughly 250,000 clones are present, about 70% being singletons, with the ten largest covering 2.5% to 4%. The TCR comes from a woman of 80 years or more with acute or convalescent COVID-19. The sample taken for sequencing was peripheral blood. The chain uses TRBV4-1 and TRBJ2-1; the match to TRBD2 covers 11 bases. The chain's CDR3 is CASSQGLADLSYNEQFF. The CDR3 nucleotides are TGCGCCAGCAGCCAGGGACTAGCGGACTTATCCTACAATGAGCAGTTCTTC.